A selection of T cell receptor beta chains follows, all from one sample in a study of blood T cells in healthy people across ages. Each CDR3 protein is one row after TCRdb ran MiXCR on the 5' RACE reads. Here the sample spans about 1,500,000 distinct CDR3 sequences, approximately 38% being singletons. The source material was blood. Receptors originate from a woman between 18 and 29 years old in good health. Each CDR3 is given with its conserved first and last residue. The order of the fields is CDR3 protein, CDR3 DNA, clone size, V gene, D gene, J gene. A D gene is named only where the DNA matches it firmly. Some rows have no size entry. The others give once, few or many, or a class for an expanded clone.

CASSLRETINTQYF	TGTGCCAGCAGCTTACGGGAAACAATCAATACGCAGTATTTT	-	TRBV7-2	-	TRBJ2-3
CSAKGGKHSSGANVLTF	TGCAGTGCTAAAGGCGGGAAGCATAGCTCTGGGGCCAACGTCCTGACTTTC	-	TRBV20-1	-	TRBJ2-6
CASSPVALAEQFF	TGTGCCAGCAGCCCAGTGGCTCTGGCCGAGCAGTTCTTC	-	TRBV13	-	TRBJ2-1
CASSPNLGETQYF	TGTGCCAGCTCACCCAACCTGGGAGAGACCCAGTACTTC	few	TRBV18	-	TRBJ2-5
CASSQDLAEGDTQYF	TGTGCCAGCAGCCAAGACCTAGCGGAGGGAGATACGCAGTATTTT	-	TRBV3-1	TRBD2	TRBJ2-3
CSVGLAGRARSYNEQFF	TGCAGCGTCGGACTAGCGGGAAGGGCACGGTCCTACAATGAGCAGTTCTTC	-	TRBV29-1	TRBD2	TRBJ2-1
CSASGDRNENQPQHF	TGCAGTGCTAGTGGGGACAGAAACGAGAATCAGCCCCAGCATTTT	-	TRBV20-1	TRBD1	TRBJ1-5
CSVEARLAGPYNEQFF	TGCAGCGTTGAAGCGCGCCTAGCCGGGCCATACAATGAGCAGTTCTTC	many	TRBV29-1	-	TRBJ2-1
CASSQEGGQGNQPQHF	TGCGCCAGCAGCCAAGAAGGGGGACAGGGGAATCAGCCCCAGCATTTT	-	TRBV4-1	TRBD1	TRBJ1-5
CASSSTIRVAGVYEQYF	TGTGCCAGCAGCTCGACTATCCGGGTAGCGGGAGTCTACGAGCAGTACTTC	few	TRBV7-9	TRBD2	TRBJ2-7
CASSLFVGDEQYF	TGTGCCAGCAGCTTATTTGTAGGGGACGAGCAGTATTTC	-	TRBV7-9	-	TRBJ2-7
CASSQTRLGPNEQFF	TGTGCCAGCAGCCAAACTAGACTAGGCCCCAATGAGCAGTTCTTC	many	TRBV3-1	-	TRBJ2-1
CASKGREGNTEAFF	TGTGCCAGCAAGGGTAGGGAGGGGAACACTGAAGCTTTCTTT	few	TRBV12-3/TRBV12-4	-	TRBJ1-1
CASSFDRGEGTEAFF	TGTGCCAGCAGCTTCGACAGGGGCGAGGGCACTGAAGCTTTCTTT	once	TRBV11-3	TRBD1	TRBJ1-1
CASNQGVQYF	TGTGCCAGCAACCAGGGAGTACAGTACTTC	large	TRBV2	-	TRBJ2-7
CAISESIATGDEAFF	TGTGCCATCAGTGAGTCCATCGCAACAGGGGATGAAGCTTTCTTT	-	TRBV10-3	TRBD1	TRBJ1-1
CASSRRQGWSEKLFF	TGTGCCAGCAGCAGACGACAGGGTTGGAGTGAAAAACTGTTTTTT	-	TRBV3-1	TRBD1	TRBJ1-4
CASSATTPTYTGELFF	TGTGCCAGCAGCGCGACCACACCTACTTACACCGGGGAGCTGTTTTTT	-	TRBV9	-	TRBJ2-2
CASSPPGGSNSPPHF	TGCGCCAGCAGCCCCCCAGGGGGAAGTAATTCACCCCCCCACTTT	-	TRBV4-1	TRBD1	TRBJ1-6
CASSRTLSSYNEQFF	TGTGCCAGCAGCAGGACTCTGAGCTCCTACAATGAGCAGTTCTTC	-	TRBV7-6	-	TRBJ2-1
CASSNPSGKQYF	TGTGCCAGCAGCAACCCGTCTGGGAAGCAGTATTTT	-	TRBV7-2	-	TRBJ2-3
CASSSWTSEEETQYF	TGCGCCAGCAGCTCCTGGACTAGCGAGGAAGAGACCCAGTACTTC	-	TRBV5-1	TRBD2	TRBJ2-5
CASSDSWTGSYTF	TGCGCCAGCAGTGATAGTTGGACAGGGAGCTACACCTTC	-	TRBV10-2	TRBD1	TRBJ1-2
CSARDAGADQPQHF	TGCAGTGCTAGAGATGCCGGGGCCGATCAGCCCCAGCATTTT	-	TRBV20-1	-	TRBJ1-5
CTSSLAPGAQDGYTF	TGTACCAGCAGCTTAGCCCCGGGGGCGCAGGATGGCTACACCTTC	-	TRBV11-2	-	TRBJ1-2
CSAEDTAETQYF	TGCAGTGCTGAGGACACGGCGGAGACCCAGTACTTC	-	TRBV20-1	-	TRBJ2-5
CASSPIQGKNIQYF	TGTGCCAGCAGCCCTATCCAGGGAAAAAACATTCAGTACTTC	few	TRBV7-2	-	TRBJ2-4
CASSSGLARNEQFF	TGTGCCAGCAGCTCCGGGCTAGCCCGCAATGAGCAGTTCTTC	many	TRBV12-3/TRBV12-4	-	TRBJ2-1
CASRDDPRTQYF	TGTGCCAGCAGAGATGACCCGCGCACCCAGTACTTC	-	TRBV3-1	-	TRBJ2-5
CASSGSGDRGYNEQYF	TGTGCCAGCAGTGGATCCGGGGACAGGGGGTACAATGAGCAGTACTTC	once	TRBV25-1	TRBD1	TRBJ2-7
CASSHSARREQYF	TGTGCCAGCAGCCATTCCGCCCGACGCGAGCAGTACTTC	-	TRBV3-1	-	TRBJ2-7
CASSRPSEYQETQYF	TGTGCCAGCAGCCGCCCATCGGAGTACCAAGAGACCCAGTACTTC	-	TRBV3-1	-	TRBJ2-5
CASGFFPAGGKYGYTF	TGTGCTAGTGGTTTCTTCCCCGCCGGGGGGAAGTATGGCTACACCTTC	few	TRBV12-5	-	TRBJ1-2
CASSLWTGGEQYF	TGTGCCAGCAGCCTATGGACAGGCGGAGAGCAGTACTTC	-	TRBV11-2	TRBD1	TRBJ2-5
CASSLAGDDTEQYF	TGTGCCAGCAGCTTAGCCGGAGATGACACTGAGCAGTACTTC	-	TRBV11-3	-	TRBJ2-5
CSAIPVGGLAGGFPSYEQYF	TGCAGTGCTATCCCTGTAGGGGGACTAGCGGGGGGGTTTCCCTCCTACGAGCAGTACTTC	-	TRBV20-1	TRBD2	TRBJ2-7
CSSGGSGRDTQYF	TGCAGTTCAGGGGGGTCCGGACGAGATACGCAGTATTTT	-	TRBV20-1	-	TRBJ2-3
CASSDWGDSPLHF	TGTGCCAGCAGTGACTGGGGGGATTCACCCCTCCACTTT	-	TRBV6-5	-	TRBJ1-6
CASSQEQGSEQFF	TGTGCCAGCAGCCAAGAACAGGGAAGTGAGCAGTTCTTC	-	TRBV14	-	TRBJ2-1
CASSKGGVSEQYF	TGTGCCAGCAGCAAGGGGGGGGTTAGCGAGCAGTACTTC	few	TRBV12-3/TRBV12-4	-	TRBJ2-7
CASRTRGGEAFF	TGTGCCAGCAGGACAAGGGGGGGCGAAGCTTTCTTT	-	TRBV12-3/TRBV12-4	-	TRBJ1-1
CSAAGTSYNEQYF	TGCAGCGCCGCGGGGACTAGCTACAATGAGCAGTACTTC	-	TRBV29-1	TRBD2	TRBJ2-7
CAISESLTGKGYTF	TGTGCCATCAGTGAGTCTCTGACAGGGAAGGGCTACACCTTC	few	TRBV10-3	TRBD1	TRBJ1-2
CSPGGDTEAFF	TGCAGCCCTGGGGGCGACACTGAAGCTTTCTTT	-	TRBV29-1	-	TRBJ1-1
CASSQPLRSGELFF	TGTGCCAGCAGCCAGCCCTTAAGGAGCGGGGAGCTGTTTTTT	-	TRBV3-1	-	TRBJ2-2
CASSLGSRREAFF	TGTGCCAGCAGCTTAGGTTCCCGGCGTGAAGCTTTCTTT	-	TRBV7-2	-	TRBJ1-1
CASSPPGLAGPPYEQYF	TGTGCCAGCTCACCACCGGGACTAGCGGGCCCACCCTACGAGCAGTACTTC	-	TRBV18	TRBD2	TRBJ2-7
CSARDRRAIPLTQYF	TGCAGTGCTAGAGATCGACGGGCCATCCCTCTGACCCAGTACTTC	-	TRBV20-1	-	TRBJ2-5
CASSRLSGQPQHF	TGTGCCAGCAGTAGGTTATCAGGACAGCCCCAGCATTTT	-	TRBV27	-	TRBJ1-5
CASSPPQGTHGYTF	TGTGCCAGCAGCCCCCCGCAGGGGACCCATGGCTACACCTTC	-	TRBV7-2	-	TRBJ1-2
CASSQGQINSPLHF	TGTGCCAGCAGCCAAGGACAGATTAATTCACCCCTCCACTTT	few	TRBV3-1	-	TRBJ1-6
CASSPNLEQYF	TGTGCCAGCAGTCCAAACCTGGAGCAGTACTTC	-	TRBV28	-	TRBJ2-5
CATSDNSQGHTDTQYF	TGTGCCACCAGTGATAATTCGCAGGGTCACACAGATACGCAGTATTTT	-	TRBV24-1	-	TRBJ2-3